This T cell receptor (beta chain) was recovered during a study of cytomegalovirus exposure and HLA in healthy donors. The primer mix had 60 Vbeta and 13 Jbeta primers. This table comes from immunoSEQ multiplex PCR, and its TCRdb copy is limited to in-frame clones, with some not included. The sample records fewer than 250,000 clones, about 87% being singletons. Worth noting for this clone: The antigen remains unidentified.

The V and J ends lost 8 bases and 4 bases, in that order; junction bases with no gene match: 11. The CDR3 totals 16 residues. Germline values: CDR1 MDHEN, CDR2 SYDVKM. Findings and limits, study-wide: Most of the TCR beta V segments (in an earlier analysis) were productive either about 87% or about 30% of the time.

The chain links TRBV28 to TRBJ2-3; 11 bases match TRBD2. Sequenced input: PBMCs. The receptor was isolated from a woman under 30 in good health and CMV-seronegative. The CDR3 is CASELGGSGGADTQYF. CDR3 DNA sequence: TGTGCCAGCGAGTTGGGGGGTAGCGGGGGGGCAGATACGCAGTATTTT.